This TCR beta chain was sequenced in a study of blood T cell repertoires in COVID-19. Study as a whole: Samples came from the United States, Italy and Spain, spanning acute and convalescent COVID-19. PBMCs, B-cell-depleted T cells, or T cells were the source of the cDNA or gDNA that made up the material.

This clone turned up a few times. The CDR3 spans 15 residues. V lost 0 bases, J lost 8 bases, and 13 bases lay in between. Looked up from germline, CDR1 is KGHDR and CDR2 is SFDVKD. In the original workflow: Quantification of nucleated cells was approximated via reference gene primer amplification. The assay was immunoSEQ multiplex PCR, and TCRdb's table has in-frame clones only and misses some. The DNA gave D and trimming, while V, J and clone size come from that table. In the table there are 140,000 to 150,000 clones, roughly 76% of which are singletons. The chain links TRBV24-1 to TRBJ2-1; D possibly corresponds to TRBD2 (5 bases). The sequence was collected from a human donor with acute or convalescent COVID-19. The donor label of this sample is uncertain. Material for sequencing was peripheral blood. CDR3 in amino acids: CATSDLGAERHEQFF. DNA of the CDR3: TGTGCCACCAGTGATTTGGGCGCCGAGCGGCATGAGCAGTTCTTC.